This TCR beta chain was captured in a study of CD8+CD57+ T cells in acquired aplastic anemia. About the research overall: Sorted CD4+ and CD8+ cells gave an average of about 3.4 ug of DNA. Around 10 million reads were obtained on average for healthy donor CD4+ cells.

This clonotype has a count of ten or more. The antigen remains unidentified. Using genomic DNA as the template, TCR beta VDJ and CDR3 profiling was carried out. TCRdb used MiXCR to reprocess the reads, holding one entry per CDR3 protein. This table has approximately 170,000 distinct CDR3 sequences, about 53% appearing once. Study findings and constraints: Significant differences in CD8+ Simpson's diversity were not observed between patients and controls.

This CDR3 comprises 17 residues. The V gene lost 5 bases and the J gene lost 0 bases, with 17 bases spanning the gap. The chain joins TRBV12-3 or TRBV12-4 to TRBJ1-5; tentatively, D is TRBD1 (6 bases). The sequence was obtained from a human donor in good health, serving as a control. Sequencing used sorted CD4+, CD8+, or CD8+CD57+ T cells (not recorded which) from PBMCs. The CDR3 DNA reads TGTGCCAGCAGTCCCGGCGACAGGCGTGATAGCAATCAGCCCCAGCATTTT. This gives the protein CASSPGDRRDSNQPQHF.